These T cell receptor beta chains were read from a single sample in a study. Each CDR3 protein gets one entry after TCRdb re-called the 5' RACE reads with MiXCR. The table has approximately 50,000 distinct CDR3 sequences, 26% seen once. The sequencing input was tumor-infiltrating Tregs sorted from the breast tumor. These receptors came from a female donor with breast cancer. The CDR3 runs from the conserved cysteine through the conserved F or W. Expanded clones are given a class, and other clones once, few, many or no size at all.

V gene: TRBV10-3
clone size: NA
CDR3 protein: CAISGLGGIVNTGELFF

V gene: TRBV20-1
clone size: NA
CDR3 protein: CSATQGVNGYTF

V gene: TRBV7-2
clone size: many
CDR3 protein: CASSLVTVGGYTF

V gene: TRBV5-1
clone size: few
CDR3 protein: CASSLRGQGVLETQYF

V gene: TRBV2
clone size: few
CDR3 protein: CASEPLTGRTEAFF

V gene: TRBV4-1
clone size: medium-sized
CDR3 protein: CASSQAFDEQFF

V gene: TRBV6-2/TRBV6-3
clone size: NA
CDR3 protein: CASSYSLRRTSVRETQYF

V gene: TRBV18
clone size: NA
CDR3 protein: CASSPGPTLDRLYGYTF

V gene: TRBV5-1
clone size: NA
CDR3 protein: CASSLAGTRNYEQYF

V gene: TRBV7-3
clone size: NA
CDR3 protein: CASSLRPGVDTQYF